These 11 T cell receptor beta chains were sequenced from one sample in a study of control samples from healthy donors and cancer patients. Here immunoSEQ multiplex PCR was the method, and the copy in TCRdb shows in-frame clones only, minus some. The sample shows 150,000 or so clones, around 90% of them seen only once. Material for sequencing was blood. Receptors were obtained from a man aged 35-49 years in good health.

The rearrangement uses TRBV11-1 and TRBJ1-2, with TRBD1 identical over 7 bases. The V and J ends lost 6 bases and 4 bases, in that order; junction bases with no gene match: 11. The CDR3 spans 15 residues. The germline V gene encodes CDR1 SGHAT and CDR2 FQDESV (reference sequence). CDR3 region: CASSLRPGQSYGYTF. The CDR3 DNA reads as TGTGCCAGCAGTCTACGACCGGGACAGTCCTATGGCTACACCTTC.

The CDR3, as DNA: TGTGCCAGCAAGGGGACATATAATTCACCCCTCCACTTT. Translating it yields CASKGTYNSPLHF. The rearrangement joins TRBV6-4 to TRBJ1-6, with a tentative D call TRBD1 (6 bases). Trimming took 7 bases from V and 4 from J, leaving 8 bases between them. The germline V gene has CDR1 MRHNA and CDR2 SNTAGT. The CDR3 is 13 residues long.

V usage is TRBV5-1 and J usage is TRBJ2-3; D might be TRBD1 or TRBD2, each matching 7 bases. CDR1 is SGHRS and CDR2 is YFSETQ in the germline V gene. The V and J ends lost 2 bases and 3 bases respectively, with 13 bases between them. This CDR3 has 15 residues. CDR3 sequence reads: CASSLGTAGTDTQYF. In nucleotides, the CDR3 is TGCGCCAGCAGCTTAGGGACAGCGGGGACAGATACGCAGTATTTT.

In DNA, the CDR3 is TGTGCCAGCAGCTTCCCCCCCGCTGGGACAGATGAAAAACTGTTTTTT. Translated, it gives CASSFPPAGTDEKLFF. The rearrangement links TRBV7-9 to TRBJ1-4; 7 bases agree with TRBD1. The ends lost 3 bases at V and 6 bases at J; junction bases unmatched: 10. The CDR3 covers 16 residues. Germline V gene sequence: CDR1 SEHNR, CDR2 FQNEAQ (reference sequence).

The CDR3 DNA reads as TGTGCCAGCAGTTGGGGACAAGCTCGAGGAAACACCATATATTTT. This sequence encodes CASSWGQARGNTIYF. The chain combines TRBV6-5 with TRBJ1-3, with a weak D call TRBD1 (6 bases). Germline lookup yields CDR1 MNHEY and CDR2 SVGAGI. This CDR3 is 15 amino acids long. V lost 4 bases, J lost 4 bases, and 14 bases lay in between.

The V and J genes are TRBV6-4 and TRBJ2-5; 7 bases match TRBD2. The CDR3 runs to 15 residues. Looked up from germline, CDR1 is MRHNA and CDR2 is SNTAGT. The ends lost 5 bases at V and 5 bases at J; junction bases unmatched: 11. CDR3 amino acids: CASSSIGGGAETQYF. In DNA form, the CDR3 reads TGTGCCAGCAGTTCCATTGGGGGGGGTGCGGAGACCCAGTACTTC.

Remarks on this clone: A read error may produce the germline difference seen at one junction end. The genes are TRBV6-1 and TRBJ2-4, with unresolved D. The germline V gene encodes CDR1 MNHNS and CDR2 SASEGT. The CDR3 is 16 residues long. In DNA form, the CDR3 reads TGTGCCAGCAGGGAAGGTCCGGCGCCAGCCAAAAACATTCAGTACTTC. Its protein is CASREGPAPAKNIQYF.

This chain connects TRBV6-1 to TRBJ1-4, with D perhaps TRBD1 (5 bases). The germline V and J ends were trimmed by 4 bases and 10 bases, with 22 bases remaining between them. The CDR3 spans 16 residues. Germline loops: CDR1 MNHNS, CDR2 SASEGT. CDR3 nucleotides: TGTGCCAGCAGTGCGTCCCCCGGATCCCCTGGGGGAAAACTGTTTTTT. This encodes CASSASPGSPGGKLFF.

The chain combines TRBV27 with TRBJ1-4; D unresolved. Trimming removed 7 bases from V and 8 bases from J, with 14 bases in between. The CDR3 consists of 13 residues. CDR1 is MNHEY, CDR2 SMNVEV, per germline (reference sequence). CDR3 sequence (DNA): TGTGCCAGCACAAGGGCTGGAGTGGAAAAACTGTTTTTT. Translating gives CASTRAGVEKLFF.

The chain uses TRBV11-2 and TRBJ2-1, with 14 bases that match TRBD2. Trimming cost V 1 base and J 2 bases; bases outside gene matches: 4. The CDR3 is 18 residues long. Germline assignment: CDR1 SGHAT and CDR2 FQNNGV. As DNA, the CDR3 is TGTGCCAGCAGCTTAGTGGGACTAGCGGGGGACACCTACAATGAGCAGTTCTTC. Protein sequence: CASSLVGLAGDTYNEQFF.

The genes are TRBV10-1 and TRBJ1-1, with D uncertain. This CDR3 comprises 14 residues. Germline lookup yields CDR1 WNHNN and CDR2 SYGVQD (reference sequence). Trimming removed 2 bases from V and 4 bases from J, with 11 bases in between. The CDR3 coding sequence is TGCGCCAGCAGTGAGGAGGTTTTGGGCACTGAAGCTTTCTTT. This gives the protein CASSEEVLGTEAFF.